This passage covers 29 T cell receptor beta chains from one sample sequenced in a study of molecular identifiers for immune sequencing clone quantification. One entry per CDR3 protein, called by TCRdb with MiXCR from the PCR reads. In the table there are some 320,000 distinct CDR3 sequences, about 20% of which are singletons. Sequenced: naive CD8+ T cells from blood, with Jurkat cell RNA spiked in. The subset was: FACS-sorted CD8+CD4-CCR7+CD45RA+ naive T cells. These TCRs come from a human donor in good health. Some libraries in this study had Jurkat cell RNA spiked in.

This clonotype was seen a few times. The rearrangement uses TRBV6-2 or TRBV6-3 and TRBJ2-3; the D gene could be TRBD1 or TRBD2 (5 bases each). V lost 6 bases, J lost 4 bases, and 14 bases lay in between. Germline CDR1 reads MNHEY; CDR2 reads SVGEGT. This CDR3 contains 14 residues. This CDR3 reads CASSPEMGPDTQYF. For the CDR3, the DNA is TGTGCCAGCAGCCCCGAAATGGGACCAGATACGCAGTATTTT.

This clonotype was recorded at least ten times. This chain connects TRBV15 to TRBJ1-5; 12 nucleotides align to TRBD1. In germline, CDR1 is LNHNV, CDR2 YYDKDF (reference sequence). With 5 bases clipped from V and 7 bases from J, the junction kept 6 bases outside the gene matches. This CDR3 has 15 amino acids. Here the CDR3 reads CATSSGTGGDQPQHF. DNA for the CDR3: TGTGCCACCAGCTCCGGGACAGGGGGCGACCAGCCCCAGCATTTT.

As to this clonotype: Given a much more abundant clone one base away, this may be a read error. This sequence joins TRBV9 and TRBJ1-4; the D is unclear. This CDR3 is 15 amino acids long. Germline assignment: CDR1 SGDLS and CDR2 YYNGEE. This chain's CDR3 is CASSVGGATNEKLSF. CDR3 sequence (DNA): TGTGCCAGCAGCGTAGGCGGAGCAACTAATGAAAAACTGTCTTTT.

This clonotype has at least ten counts. The chain joins TRBV6-2 or TRBV6-3 to TRBJ1-1; D gene uncertain. The CDR3 has 13 amino acids. Germline V gene sequence: CDR1 MNHEY, CDR2 SVGEGT. V lost 1 base and J 3 bases, leaving 6 bases between the germline ends. The CDR3 spells CASSYYGYTEAFF. The CDR3 nucleotides read TGTGCCAGCAGTTACTATGGGTACACTGAAGCTTTCTTT.

This clonotype was counted ten times or more. The chain couples TRBV30 to TRBJ2-3, with D tentatively TRBD1 (6 bases). The CDR3 sequence is 14 residues long. The germline CDR1 and CDR2 sequences are GTSNPN and SVGIG (reference sequence). Trimming removed 4 bases at V and 2 bases at J, with 13 bases between. This CDR3 reads CAWKGDPSTDTQYF. As DNA, the CDR3 is TGTGCCTGGAAGGGGGACCCCTCCACAGATACGCAGTATTTT.

In its sample, this clonotype was seen many times. The rearrangement links TRBV4-1 to TRBJ1-5; D unclear. Trimming took 4 bases from V and 7 from J, leaving 11 bases between them. CDR1 is MGHRA, CDR2 YSYEKL, per germline. The CDR3 sequence is 13 residues long. The CDR3 loop is CASSPILSQPQHF. DNA for the CDR3: TGCGCCAGCAGCCCGATACTGTCCCAGCCCCAGCATTTT.

This clonotype was observed many times. The chain has TRBV6-5 and TRBJ1-5; 7 nucleotides match TRBD1. The V gene's germline CDR1 is MNHEY and CDR2 SVGAGI. The CDR3 length is 14 residues. J was trimmed by 5 bases and V by 5 bases; bases with no gene match: 6. The DNA for the CDR3 is TGTGCCAGCAGTCTCGAGGGGGCGCATCAGCCCCAGCATTTT. Amino acids: CASSLEGAHQPQHF.

The chain recombines TRBV7-9 with TRBJ2-1; 8 positions agree with TRBD2. The CDR3 runs to 14 residues. With 11 bases clipped from V and 1 base from J, the junction kept 7 bases outside the gene matches. Germline CDR1 is SEHNR and CDR2 is FQNEAQ (reference sequence). The chain's CDR3 is CAGDSGESYNEQFF. The CDR3 bases are TGTGCCGGTGATAGCGGGGAGTCCTACAATGAGCAGTTCTTC.

This clonotype showed up many times. The gene calls are TRBV6-5 and TRBJ2-7; TRBD1 aligns across 8 bases. Trimming removed 2 bases from V and 2 bases from J; junction bases left unmatched: 5. This CDR3 spans 15 amino acids. Germline V lookup: CDR1 MNHEY, CDR2 SVGAGI. The CDR3 spells CASSYGQGVTYEQYF. The DNA for the CDR3 is TGTGCCAGCAGTTACGGACAGGGAGTTACCTACGAGCAGTACTTC.

Concerning this clonotype: A much bigger clone sits one base away, suggesting this may be a read error. The chain is built from TRBV13 and TRBJ1-1, with D perhaps matching TRBD1 (5 bases). The CDR3 runs to 14 residues. Trimming cost V 4 bases and J 0 bases, with 9 bases left between them. The germline CDR1 and CDR2 sequences are PRHDT and FYEKMQ (reference sequence). CDR3 region: CASSSTEVNTEAFF. DNA for the CDR3: TGTGCCAGCAGCTCGACAGAAGTGAACACTGAAGCTTTCTTT.

Many counts were recorded for this clonotype. The chain recombines TRBV29-1 with TRBJ2-3; perhaps TRBD2 as D (5 bases). Germline V gene lookup returns CDR1 SQVTM and CDR2 ANQGSEA. CDR3 size: 12 residues. The CDR3 reads CTMEEGSDTQYF. The CDR3 DNA reads as TGCACCATGGAAGAGGGCTCCGATACGCAGTATTTT.

In regard to this clonotype: A much larger clone differs from this one at a single base, so this may be a read error. This chain connects TRBV7-8 to TRBJ1-5; TRBD1 is a possible D gene (6 bases). Trimming shortened V by 1 base and J by 3 bases, and 10 bases separated the two germline ends. The CDR3 spans 15 residues. Germline V lookup: CDR1 SGHVS, CDR2 FQNEAQ. CDR3 protein: CASSLVGGANQPQHF. The CDR3 coding sequence is TGTGCCAGCAGCTTAGTAGGGGGGGCCAATCAGCCCCAGCATTTT.

The table lists this clonotype with a few counts. The chain links TRBV7-9 to TRBJ2-2; 9 nucleotides align to TRBD1. V lost 3 bases and J lost 2; bases outside the gene matches: 7. Germline CDR1 and CDR2: SEHNR and FQNEAQ (reference sequence). This CDR3 comprises 17 residues. This CDR3 is CASSLGPGQGNTGELFF. The CDR3 region has the DNA TGTGCCAGCAGCTTGGGACCGGGACAGGGTAACACCGGGGAGCTGTTTTTT.

This clonotype appeared a few times. A much larger clone lies one base from this, so it may be a read error. J is TRBJ2-2 and V is TRBV12-3 or TRBV12-4, with TRBD1 as a possible D gene (5 bases). V was trimmed by 6 bases and J by 5 bases, leaving 13 bases between them. The CDR3 covers 14 residues. The CDR3 protein is CASRHTPGTGELFF. The CDR3 coding sequence is TGTGCCAGCAGACATACCCCAGGGACCGGGGAGCTGTTTTTT.

This clonotype showed up many times. The V gene is TRBV9, the J gene TRBJ2-3; D is perhaps TRBD1 or TRBD2 (8 bases each). Trimming removed 10 bases from V and 6 bases from J, with 24 bases in between. The CDR3 runs 15 residues. Germline CDR1 SGDLS, CDR2 YYNGEE. The CDR3 region is CASQGGLGPVDTQYF. CDR3 coding DNA: TGTGCCTCACAGGGGGGACTAGGGCCGGTGGATACGCAGTATTTT.

For this clonotype: At one boundary the junction diverges from the germline segment, which might be a read error. V and J are TRBV6-2 or TRBV6-3 and TRBJ2-7, with D hard to call. This CDR3 has 13 residues. Germline assignment: CDR1 MNHEY and CDR2 SVGEGT. The CDR3 region has the DNA TGTGCCAGCAGTTATGGCGGCTCCTACGAGCGGTACTTC. As protein: CASSYGGSYERYF.

This clonotype was seen at least ten times. The J gene is TRBJ2-3, the V gene TRBV3-1, with 7 bases aligning to TRBD2. The germline gives CDR1 LGHDT, CDR2 YNNKEL (reference sequence). CDR3 length: 14 amino acids. J lost 5 bases, V lost 0 bases, and 2 bases had no gene match. The CDR3 nucleotides are TGTGCCAGCAGCCAAGACGGGGGGTTAGATACGCAGTATTTT. Encoded protein: CASSQDGGLDTQYF.

This clonotype has a count of ten or more. The rearrangement links TRBV29-1 to TRBJ2-2, with D possibly being TRBD2 (5 bases). The germline CDR1 and CDR2 sequences are SQVTM and ANQGSEA. V was pared by 2 bases and J by 4 bases, with 11 bases between. There are 14 residues in the CDR3. CDR3 protein: CSVESGESTGELFF. As DNA, the CDR3 is TGCAGCGTTGAATCCGGGGAGAGCACCGGGGAGCTGTTTTTT.

This clonotype was observed at least ten times. V is TRBV12-3 or TRBV12-4 and J is TRBJ2-3, with D possibly being TRBD2 (5 bases). This CDR3 has 11 amino acids. Trimming cost V 7 bases and J 5 bases, with 7 bases left between them. CDR3 in amino acids: CASTEGDTQYF. In DNA, the CDR3 is TGTGCCAGCACTGAGGGAGATACGCAGTATTTT.

This clonotype occurred a few times. CDR3 DNA sequence: TGTGCCAGCAGTTTATTGTCCGGATATGGCTACACCTTC. Its translation: CASSLLSGYGYTF. The V and J genes are TRBV27 and TRBJ1-2; D not resolved. Germline V gene data show CDR1 as MNHEY and CDR2 as SMNVEV (reference sequence). Trimming cost V 1 base and J 5 bases, with 8 bases left between them. CDR3 length: 13 residues.

This clonotype was found many times. This rearrangement joins TRBV20-1 to TRBJ2-7; 8 positions agree with TRBD2. Germline V gene lookup returns CDR1 DFQATT and CDR2 SNEGSKA (reference sequence). The length of the CDR3 is 15 residues. J lost 2 bases, V lost 1 base, and 7 bases had no gene match. This CDR3 is CSARVLSGGAYEQYF. The CDR3 coding sequence is TGCAGTGCTAGAGTTTTGTCGGGGGGGGCCTACGAGCAGTACTTC.

Comments on this clonotype: A read error may be the cause here, since a much bigger clone is one base away. The conserved phenylalanine or tryptophan is not found at the CDR3 terminus, so this likely reflects a read error. The chain combines TRBV6-5 with TRBJ1-1; 10 bases are a match to TRBD1. Germline lookup yields CDR1 MNHEY and CDR2 SVGAGI. V shed 5 bases and J 4 bases; nucleotides not matched to a gene: 4. This CDR3 region has 14 residues. In DNA form, the CDR3 reads TGTGCCAGCAGTCAGGGACAGGGGTTCACTGAAGCTTTCTCT. Translating gives CASSQGQGFTEAFS.

Concerning this clonotype itself: At one boundary the junction diverges from the germline segment, which might be a read error. The V and J genes are TRBV13 and TRBJ2-7, with 9 positions matching TRBD1. CDR3 size: 15 residues. The germline CDR1 and CDR2 sequences are PRHDT and FYEKMQ (reference sequence). CDR3 protein: CACSLVTGGFYEQYF. The DNA for the CDR3 is TGTGCCTGCAGCTTAGTGACAGGGGGTTTCTACGAGCAGTACTTC.

The chain joins TRBV7-2 to TRBJ2-3; no definite D call. The length of the CDR3 is 16 residues. The germline V and J ends were trimmed by 5 bases and 4 bases, with 19 bases remaining between them. The V gene's germline CDR1 is SGHTA and CDR2 FQGNSA. Here the CDR3 reads CASSDPVSLVADTQYF. CDR3 in DNA: TGTGCCAGCAGCGATCCGGTCTCGCTCGTCGCAGATACGCAGTATTTT.

Many counts were recorded for this clonotype. The V gene is TRBV15, the J gene TRBJ1-1; D not certain. Trimming took 5 bases from V and 5 from J, leaving 12 bases between them. CDR3 length equals 13 residues. Germline assignment: CDR1 LNHNV and CDR2 YYDKDF (reference sequence). CDR3 nucleotides: TGTGCCACCAGCCGACGGTCTGGGACTGAAGCTTTCTTT. It is translated as CATSRRSGTEAFF. The complete variable domain, with remaining parts taken from reference TRBV15 and TRBJ1-1, reads DAMVIQNPRYQVTQFGKPVTLSCSQTLNHNVMYWYQQKSSQAPKLLFHYYDKDFNNEADTPDNFQSRRPNTSFCFLDIRSPGLGDTAMYLCATSRRSGTEAFFGQGTRLTVV.

Many counts were recorded for this clonotype. V gene TRBV7-9 combines with J gene TRBJ2-4; possible D gene TRBD2, 7 bases. This CDR3 spans 16 amino acids. Germline lookup yields CDR1 SEHNR and CDR2 FQNEAQ (reference sequence). The V gene lost 5 bases and the J gene lost 1 base, with 15 bases spanning the gap. The CDR3, as DNA: TGTGCCAGCAGCCCCCGAGGGGGGGTCGCCAAAAACATTCAGTACTTC. Translated, it gives CASSPRGGVAKNIQYF.

This clonotype was seen repeatedly, ten times or more. The rearrangement uses TRBV7-9 and TRBJ2-7; perhaps D is TRBD1 or TRBD2 (5 bases each). With 0 bases removed from V and 3 bases from J, the gap between germline ends came to 9 bases. This CDR3 is 14 amino acids long. Per the germline V gene, CDR1 is SEHNR and CDR2 is FQNEAQ (reference sequence). The CDR3, as DNA: TGTGCCAGCAGCTTAGCAGGGACCAACTACGAGCAGTACTTC. This codes for CASSLAGTNYEQYF.

This clonotype was picked up a small number of times. The chain uses TRBV5-6 and TRBJ2-1, with 15 bases lining up with TRBD2. The CDR3 contains 19 residues. Trimming removed 4 bases from V and 1 base from J; junction bases left unmatched: 9. Germline CDR1 and CDR2: SGHDT and YYEEEE. The CDR3 here is CASSVGLAGGPVSYNEQFF. In DNA, the CDR3 is TGTGCCAGCAGCGTAGGACTAGCGGGAGGGCCGGTGTCCTACAATGAGCAGTTCTTC.

This clonotype has a count of ten or more. This chain connects TRBV21-1 to TRBJ2-3; TRBD1 is the table's D call, not checked against the DNA. TRBV21-1 is shown as a pseudogene. CDR3 length equals 19 residues. The CDR3: CASSKMGQGRSFGTDTQYF. The CDR3 DNA reads TGTGCCAGCAGCAAGATGGGACAGGGGAGAAGTTTCGGCACAGATACGCAGTATTTT.